These 24 T cell receptor beta chains were sequenced from one sample in a study of metastatic and nonmetastatic thyroid tumors. TCRdb recomputed clones from the PCR reads via MiXCR. Counted here are roughly 93,000 clones, roughly 13% occurring once; the ten biggest clones make up around 11%. Not a single patient had been given any form of treatment at any point before undergoing thyroid surgery. Sequencing input: blood. Receptors were obtained from a female donor with papillary thyroid cancer or a benign thyroid nodule (not recorded which). Some clones in this sample may be carry-over from other donors' samples.

At least ten counts were recorded for this clone. The genes are TRBV20-1 and TRBJ2-7; 8 nucleotides line up with TRBD2. V was clipped by 3 bases and J by 5 bases; unmatched bases: 6. Germline assignment: CDR1 DFQATT and CDR2 SNEGSKA (reference sequence). The CDR3 is made up of 13 amino acids. The CDR3 reads CSASKTGGDEQYF. CDR3 nucleotide sequence: TGCAGTGCTAGTAAAACGGGAGGGGACGAGCAGTACTTC.

This clone was picked up many times. The chain employs TRBV6-5 and TRBJ2-1; 16 bases align to TRBD2. The CDR3 consists of 18 residues. Germline CDR1 reads MNHEY; CDR2 reads SVGAGI. After removal of 4 bases from V and 7 bases from J, the junction contained 10 bases not matched to a gene. As DNA, the CDR3 is TGTGCCAGCAGTTTCGGCGGGACTAGCGGGAGGGCCCGGAATGAGCAGTTCTTC. Translating gives CASSFGGTSGRARNEQFF.

In its sample, this clone was seen many times. This chain uses TRBV2 with TRBJ2-1, with 13 bases identical to TRBD2. The germline CDR1 and CDR2 sequences are SNHLY and FYNNEI. V was clipped by 2 bases and J by 8 bases; unmatched bases: 3. The CDR3 consists of 15 residues. CDR3: CASSEQGLAGYEQFF. The CDR3 DNA reads as TGTGCCAGCAGTGAACAGGGACTAGCGGGATATGAGCAGTTCTTC.

This clone turned up a few times. A single base separates this from a much larger clone, so it may be a read error. The gene calls are TRBV12-3 or TRBV12-4 and TRBJ2-5; the match to TRBD2 covers 8 bases. The CDR3 has 14 residues. V lost 5 bases, J lost 6 bases, and 8 bases stayed unmatched. CDR3 in amino acids: CASSPGGDGKTQYF. The CDR3, as DNA: TGTGCCAGCAGTCCGGGAGGGGACGGAAAGACCCAGTACTTC.

In this sample, this clone turned up many times. The rearrangement links TRBV29-1 to TRBJ1-1; tentative D call: TRBD1 (6 bases). Germline V CDR1 and CDR2: SQVTM, ANQGSEA. The germline V and J ends were trimmed by 4 bases and 4 bases, with 13 bases remaining between them. The CDR3 consists of 13 residues. The CDR3 DNA is TGCAGCGTTGGGGGGCCAGAGGGCACTGAAGCTTTCTTT. Protein product: CSVGGPEGTEAFF.

This clone appeared many times. V and J are TRBV12-3 or TRBV12-4 and TRBJ2-1; possible D gene TRBD2, 5 bases. Trimming pared 3 bases from V and 10 bases from J, leaving 13 bases between. This CDR3 is built from 13 residues. CDR3 DNA: TGTGCCAGCAGTTTTGACGGGATGCGGGAGCAGTTCTTC. Protein sequence: CASSFDGMREQFF.

This clone was recorded many times. The chain has TRBV4-3 and TRBJ1-2; D is unclear. The CDR3 loop spans 14 amino acids. The V gene lost 0 bases and the J gene lost 7 bases, with 12 bases spanning the gap. CDR1 and CDR2 from the germline V gene are LGHNA and YSLEER. CDR3 sequence: CASSQDRNWGGYTF. The CDR3 nucleotides read TGCGCCAGCAGCCAAGATAGAAATTGGGGTGGCTACACCTTC.

This clone was counted at least ten times. This sequence joins TRBV9 and TRBJ2-1; 10 positions agree with TRBD2. The CDR3 runs 15 residues. The V and J ends lost 5 bases and 7 bases, in that order; junction bases with no gene match: 9. In germline, CDR1 is SGDLS, CDR2 YYNGEE. This CDR3 is CASSVLAGEWNEQFF. The CDR3 region has the DNA TGTGCCAGCAGTGTCCTAGCGGGAGAATGGAATGAGCAGTTCTTC.

This clone has at least ten counts. Being one base from a much bigger clone, this may be a read error. This specimen includes other DNA sequences encoding the same CDR3. The chain recombines TRBV30 with TRBJ1-2, with D possibly TRBD1 on 5 matching bases. Germline loops: CDR1 GTSNPN, CDR2 SVGIG (reference sequence). V lost 3 bases and J lost 4, with 12 bases in between. CDR3 length equals 13 residues. The CDR3 nucleotides are TGTGCCTGGAGACCCGGGGCTACCTATGGCTACACCTTC. Its translation: CAWRPGATYGYTF.

In this sample, this clone turned up a few times. A much larger clone is a single base away; this may be a read error. The chain is built from TRBV18 and TRBJ2-5; the match to TRBD2 covers 10 bases. Germline V gives CDR1 KGHSH, CDR2 LQKENI. Trimming at V came to 1 base and at J to 1 base, leaving 0 bases not matched to a gene. The CDR3 is made up of 15 amino acids. The CDR3 coding sequence is TGTGCCAGCTCACCACTAGCGGGGGGCCAAGAGACCCAGTACTTC. Protein product: CASSPLAGGQETQYF.

This clone has a handful of counts. This rearrangement joins TRBV7-6 to TRBJ2-1; TRBD2 is a possible D gene (6 bases). The V end was cut by 5 bases, the J end by 10 bases, with 15 bases between. CDR1 is SGHVS and CDR2 is FNYEAQ in the germline V gene. This CDR3 comprises 13 residues. CDR3 coding DNA: TGTGCCAGCAGCGCACTCGCGGGGCCCGAGCAGTTCTTC. Translation: CASSALAGPEQFF.

There are many counts of this clone. V and J are TRBV18 and TRBJ2-7; 7 nucleotides match TRBD1. CDR3 length: 14 amino acids. Germline CDR1 is KGHSH and CDR2 is LQKENI. V shed 5 bases, J shed 2 bases, and the junction held 6 bases outside the gene matches. The CDR3 DNA follows: TGTGCCAGCTCATCCGGACAGGCGACCTACGAGCAGTACTTC. Translated: CASSSGQATYEQYF.

This clone was detected many times. J is TRBJ2-4 and V is TRBV4-1; TRBD1 is a possible D gene (6 bases). Trimming took 0 bases from V and 0 from J, leaving 18 bases between them. Germline assignment: CDR1 MGHRA and CDR2 YSYEKL. The CDR3 extends over 19 amino acids. The CDR3 sequence: CASSQDIIFGQLAKNIQYF. CDR3 nucleotide sequence: TGCGCCAGCAGCCAAGATATTATCTTCGGACAGCTAGCCAAAAACATTCAGTACTTC.

This clone was picked up a small number of times. Compared with germline, one end of the junction differs, possibly owing to a read error. This chain connects TRBV4-3 to TRBJ2-7; D gene unclear. The CDR3 contains 15 residues. Per the germline V gene, CDR1 is LGHNA and CDR2 is YSLEER. CDR3 bases: TGCGCCAGCATCCAAGATGGGGTGCCAACCTACGAGCAGTACTTC. Translated, it gives CASIQDGVPTYEQYF.

This clone was detected many times. The rearrangement joins TRBV6-5 to TRBJ1-2; maybe TRBD1 (5 bases). Germline assignment: CDR1 MNHEY and CDR2 SVGAGI. The CDR3 extends over 15 amino acids. Trimming stripped 4 bases from V and 8 bases from J, with 20 bases between. In DNA form, the CDR3 reads TGTGCCAGCAGTTTCTCCGAGACCGGGACTCAGGGCTACACCTTC. Translating gives CASSFSETGTQGYTF.

Note on this clone: This may be a read error: a much more frequent sequence differs by one nucleotide. The V gene is TRBV11-3, the J gene TRBJ2-2; D gene uncertain. Trimming shortened V by 3 bases and J by 9 bases, and 8 bases separated the two germline ends. CDR1 and CDR2 from the germline V gene are SGHNT and YENEEA. The CDR3 consists of 12 residues. CDR3 nucleotides: TGTGCCAGCAGCTTCATAGCCAGGGAGCTGTTTTTT. Amino acid sequence: CASSFIARELFF.

In its sample, this clone was seen many times. Here the CDR3 DNA reads TGTGCCAGCTCTAGCGGGTTCGAGCAGTACTTC. Protein product: CASSSGFEQYF. V usage is TRBV9 and J usage is TRBJ2-7; 8 bases are shared with TRBD2. The CDR3 has 11 residues. Germline CDR1 reads SGDLS; CDR2 reads YYNGEE. The J segment lost 6 bases and the V segment lost 7 bases, leaving 3 bases of the junction unmatched.

Comment on this clone: An end of the junction does not agree with germline; a read error may underlie this. The chain recombines TRBV4-1 with TRBJ2-7, with a possible D match to TRBD1 (6 bases). The CDR3 is made up of 16 amino acids. Germline CDR1 MGHRA, CDR2 YSYEKL. Written as DNA, the CDR3 is TGCGCCAGCAGCCAGCCGGCACGGGACATCTCCTACGAGCATTACTTC. It codes for CASSQPARDISYEHYF.

This sequence joins TRBV20-1 and TRBJ1-5; 10 bases line up with TRBD1. Germline CDR1 reads DFQATT; CDR2 reads SNEGSKA (reference sequence). CDR3 length: 23 amino acids. The CDR3 region is CSAVLEIRRRDGTGEDGNQPQHF. The CDR3 DNA follows: TGCAGCGCAGTGCTAGAGATCAGGCGTCGTGACGGGACAGGGGAGGACGGCAATCAGCCCCAGCATTTT.

This clone was counted at least ten times. The chain recombines TRBV20-1 with TRBJ1-6, with D uncertain. V lost 3 bases, J lost 5 bases, and 11 bases lay in between. The CDR3 consists of 14 residues. Germline V gene sequence: CDR1 DFQATT, CDR2 SNEGSKA (reference sequence). In DNA, the CDR3 is TGCAGTGCTAGGGACGGGGTTGATAATTCACCCCTCCACTTT. Residues: CSARDGVDNSPLHF.

J is TRBJ2-7 and V is TRBV5-1; perhaps TRBD1 as D (6 bases). Trimming removed 7 bases from V and 5 bases from J, with 16 bases in between. The CDR3 covers 13 residues. Germline CDR1 reads SGHRS; CDR2 reads YFSETQ. Written as DNA, the CDR3 is TGCGCCAGCTACAGGGATTCCTACAACGAGCAGTACTTC. Protein: CASYRDSYNEQYF.

This clone appeared many times. This sequence joins TRBV5-1 and TRBJ1-1; TRBD1 might be the D (6 bases). Germline V gene lookup returns CDR1 SGHRS and CDR2 YFSETQ. The CDR3 extends over 14 amino acids. V was trimmed by 5 bases and J by 5 bases, leaving 16 bases between them. The CDR3 sequence is CASRVQGRTTEAFF. The CDR3 DNA reads TGCGCCAGCAGGGTTCAGGGGAGGACGACTGAAGCTTTCTTT. Supplemented by reference TRBV5-1 and TRBJ1-1, the full variable domain reads KAGVTQTPRYLIKTRGQQVTLSCSPISGHRSVSWYQQTPGQGLQFLFEYFSETQRNKGNFPGRFSGRQFSNSRSEMNVSTLELGDSALYLCASRVQGRTTEAFFGQGTRLTVV.

This clone showed up many times. V is TRBV5-1 and J is TRBJ1-2, with D tentatively TRBD1 (6 bases). There are 14 residues in the CDR3. The V end lost 3 bases, the J end lost 8 bases, and 17 bases lay between the germline ends. Germline CDR1 and CDR2: SGHRS and YFSETQ. CDR3 sequence: CASSSEQGSEGYTF. The CDR3 nucleotides read TGCGCCAGCAGCTCAGAACAGGGATCGGAAGGCTACACCTTC.

The sample holds many counts of this clone. CDR3 sequence reads: CASSLGAGDSYEQYF. CDR3 DNA sequence: TGCGCCAGCAGCTTGGGGGCGGGAGACTCCTACGAGCAGTACTTC. The rearrangement joins TRBV5-1 to TRBJ2-7, with 7 bases matching TRBD2. The CDR3 length is 15 residues. Germline V CDR1 and CDR2: SGHRS, YFSETQ. The trim removed 0 bases at V and 0 bases at J, leaving 3 bases unmatched.